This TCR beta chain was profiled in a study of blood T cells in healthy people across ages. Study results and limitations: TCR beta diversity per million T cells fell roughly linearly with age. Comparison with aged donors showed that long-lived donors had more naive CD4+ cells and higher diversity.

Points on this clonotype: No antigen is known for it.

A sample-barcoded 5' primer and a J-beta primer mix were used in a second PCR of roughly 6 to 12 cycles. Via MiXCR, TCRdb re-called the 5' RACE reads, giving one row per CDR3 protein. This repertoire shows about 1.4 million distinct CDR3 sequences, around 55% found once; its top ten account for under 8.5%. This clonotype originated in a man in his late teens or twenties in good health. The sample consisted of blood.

CDR3 sequence (DNA): TGCAGTGCTATAATAGCGGGAGTCTACAATGAGCAGTTCTTC. Its translation: CSAIIAGVYNEQFF. The chain is built from TRBV20-1 and TRBJ2-1; 9 bases are a match to TRBD2. J was trimmed by 3 bases and V by 4 bases; bases with no gene match: 4. The CDR3 loop spans 14 amino acids. Germline V gives CDR1 DFQATT, CDR2 SNEGSKA (reference sequence).